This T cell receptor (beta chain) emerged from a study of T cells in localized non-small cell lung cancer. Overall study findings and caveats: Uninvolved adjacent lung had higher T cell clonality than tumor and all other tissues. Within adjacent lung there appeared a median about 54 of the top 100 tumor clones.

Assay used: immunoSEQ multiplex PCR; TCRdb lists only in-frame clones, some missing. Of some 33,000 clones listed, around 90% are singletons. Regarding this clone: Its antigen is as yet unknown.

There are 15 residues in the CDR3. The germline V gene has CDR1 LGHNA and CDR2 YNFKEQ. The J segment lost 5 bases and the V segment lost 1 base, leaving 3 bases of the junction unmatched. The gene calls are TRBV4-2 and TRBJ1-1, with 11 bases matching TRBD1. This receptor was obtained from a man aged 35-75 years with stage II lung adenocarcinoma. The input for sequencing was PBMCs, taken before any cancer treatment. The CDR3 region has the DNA TGTGCCAGCAGCCAAGGGGGACAGGGGGAAACTGAAGCTTTCTTT. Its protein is CASSQGGQGETEAFF.